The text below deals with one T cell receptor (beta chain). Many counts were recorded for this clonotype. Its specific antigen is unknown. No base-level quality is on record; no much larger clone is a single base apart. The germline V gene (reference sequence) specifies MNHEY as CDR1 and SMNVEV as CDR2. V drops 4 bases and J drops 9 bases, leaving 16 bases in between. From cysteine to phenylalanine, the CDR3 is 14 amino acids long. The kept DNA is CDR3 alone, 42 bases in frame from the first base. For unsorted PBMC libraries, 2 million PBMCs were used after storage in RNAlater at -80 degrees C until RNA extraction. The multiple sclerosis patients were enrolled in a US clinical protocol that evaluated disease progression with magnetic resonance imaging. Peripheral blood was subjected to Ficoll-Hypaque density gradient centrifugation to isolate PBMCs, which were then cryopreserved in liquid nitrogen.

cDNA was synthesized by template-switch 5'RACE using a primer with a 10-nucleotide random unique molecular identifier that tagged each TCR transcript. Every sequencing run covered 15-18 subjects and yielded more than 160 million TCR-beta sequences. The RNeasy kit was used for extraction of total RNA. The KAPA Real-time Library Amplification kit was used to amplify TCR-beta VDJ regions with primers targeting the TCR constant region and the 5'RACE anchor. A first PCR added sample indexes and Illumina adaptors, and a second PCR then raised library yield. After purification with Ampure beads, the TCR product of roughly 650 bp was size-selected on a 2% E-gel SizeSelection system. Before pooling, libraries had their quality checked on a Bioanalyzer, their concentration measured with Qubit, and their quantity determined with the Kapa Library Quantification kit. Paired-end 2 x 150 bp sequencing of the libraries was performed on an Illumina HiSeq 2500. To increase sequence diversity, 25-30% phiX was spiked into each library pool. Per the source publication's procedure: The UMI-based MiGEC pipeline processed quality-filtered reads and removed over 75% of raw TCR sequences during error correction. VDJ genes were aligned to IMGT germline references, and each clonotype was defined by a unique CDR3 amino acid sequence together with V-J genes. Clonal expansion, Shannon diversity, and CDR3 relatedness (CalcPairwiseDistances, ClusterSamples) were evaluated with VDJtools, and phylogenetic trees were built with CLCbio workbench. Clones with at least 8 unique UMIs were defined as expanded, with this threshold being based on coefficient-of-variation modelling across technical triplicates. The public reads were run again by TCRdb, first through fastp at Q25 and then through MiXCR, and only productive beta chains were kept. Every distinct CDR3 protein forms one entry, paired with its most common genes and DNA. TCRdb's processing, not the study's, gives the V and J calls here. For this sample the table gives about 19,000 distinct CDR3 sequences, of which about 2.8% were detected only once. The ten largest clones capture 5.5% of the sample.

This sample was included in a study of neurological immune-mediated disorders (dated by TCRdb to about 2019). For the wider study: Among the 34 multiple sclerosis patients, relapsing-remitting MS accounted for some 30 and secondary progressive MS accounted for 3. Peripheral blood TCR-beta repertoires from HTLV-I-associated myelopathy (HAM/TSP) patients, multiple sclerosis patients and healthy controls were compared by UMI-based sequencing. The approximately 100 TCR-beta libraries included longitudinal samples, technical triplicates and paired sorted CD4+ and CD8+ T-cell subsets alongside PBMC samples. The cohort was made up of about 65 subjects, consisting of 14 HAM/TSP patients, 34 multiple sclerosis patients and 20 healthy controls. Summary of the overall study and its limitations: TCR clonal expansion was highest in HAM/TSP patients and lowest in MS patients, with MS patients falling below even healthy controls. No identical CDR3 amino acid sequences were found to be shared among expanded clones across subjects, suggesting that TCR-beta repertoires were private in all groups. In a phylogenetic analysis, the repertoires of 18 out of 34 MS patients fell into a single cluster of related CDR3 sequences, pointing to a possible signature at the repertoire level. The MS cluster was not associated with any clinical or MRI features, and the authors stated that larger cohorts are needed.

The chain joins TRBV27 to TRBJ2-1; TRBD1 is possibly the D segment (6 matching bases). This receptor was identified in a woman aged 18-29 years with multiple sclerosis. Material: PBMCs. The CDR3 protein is CASSSPGQRGEQFF. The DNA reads TGTGCCAGCAGTTCCCCTGGACAGAGGGGTGAGCAGTTCTTC.